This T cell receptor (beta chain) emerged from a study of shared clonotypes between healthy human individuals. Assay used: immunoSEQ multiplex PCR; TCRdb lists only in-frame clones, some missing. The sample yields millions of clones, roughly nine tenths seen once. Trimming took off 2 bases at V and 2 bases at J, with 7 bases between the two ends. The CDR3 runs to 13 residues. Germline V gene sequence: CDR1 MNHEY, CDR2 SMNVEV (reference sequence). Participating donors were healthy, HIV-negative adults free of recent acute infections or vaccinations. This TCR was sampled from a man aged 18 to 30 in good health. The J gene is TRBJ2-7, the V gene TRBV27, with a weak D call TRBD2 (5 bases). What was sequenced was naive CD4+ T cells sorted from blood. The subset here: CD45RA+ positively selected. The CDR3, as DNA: TGTGCCAGCAGTTTAAACGGGGCCTACGAGCAGTACTTC. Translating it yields CASSLNGAYEQYF.